Shown below are 30 T cell receptor beta chains from a single sample sequenced in a study of OX40 agonist ivuxolimab in advanced cancers. Only in-frame clones appear in the TCRdb table, and some are missing; sequencing was by immunoSEQ multiplex PCR. Here the sample spans 78,000 or so clones, roughly 90% being singletons. The material sequenced was CD4+ or CD8+ T cells sorted from blood, taken in a trial of the OX40 agonist ivuxolimab. These receptors all stem from an adult with an advanced solid tumor such as melanoma, head and neck, liver or kidney cancer.

The rearrangement joins TRBV29-1 to TRBJ1-1; D remains ambiguous. Germline values: CDR1 SQVTM, CDR2 ANQGSEA. Trimming took off 4 bases at V and 4 bases at J, with 10 bases between the two ends. The CDR3 consists of 12 residues. CDR3 in amino acids: CSVGGAGTEAFF. CDR3 in DNA: TGCAGCGTTGGGGGAGCGGGCACTGAAGCTTTCTTT.

The V gene is TRBV11-2, the J gene TRBJ2-1; D gene unclear. Trimming removed 1 base at V and 4 bases at J, with 5 bases between. The CDR3 has 13 residues. Germline-derived CDR1 and CDR2 are SGHAT and FQNNGV. The CDR3 protein is CASSLAGYNEQFF. In nucleotides, the CDR3 is TGTGCCAGCAGCTTAGCCGGGTACAATGAGCAGTTCTTC.

The J gene is TRBJ2-1, the V gene TRBV19; TRBD2 agrees at 7 bases. With 1 base clipped from V and 2 bases from J, the junction kept 5 bases outside the gene matches. CDR3 length equals 16 residues. Germline V CDR1 and CDR2: LNHDA, SQIVND (reference sequence). In DNA form, the CDR3 reads TGTGCCAGTAGTATAGCTAGCGGAGGGGCCTACAATGAGCAGTTCTTC. This translates into CASSIASGGAYNEQFF. Together with reference TRBV19 and TRBJ2-1, the CDR3 gives the full variable domain: DGGITQSPKYLFRKEGQNVTLSCEQNLNHDAMYWYRQDPGQGLRLIYYSQIVNDFQKGDIAEGYSVSREKKESFPLTVTSAQKNPTAFYLCASSIASGGAYNEQFFGPGTRLTVL.

The gene calls are TRBV7-3 and TRBJ2-5; D could derive from TRBD1 or TRBD2 (7 bases each). This CDR3 has 14 residues. Deletions cut 5 bases from V and 5 bases from J, with 15 bases between. CDR1 SGHTA and CDR2 FQGTGA come from the germline V gene. The CDR3 DNA follows: TGTGCCAGCAGCCAGGGGGGGCCGGGCGAGACCCAGTACTTC. Amino acid sequence: CASSQGGPGETQYF.

A single count supports this clone. The rearrangement uses TRBV5-1 and TRBJ2-7, with D hard to call. CDR3 size: 15 residues. From germline, CDR1 is SGHRS and CDR2 YFSETQ. Trimming removed 4 bases from V and 2 bases from J, with 16 bases in between. This chain's CDR3 is CASSGEAGRTYEQYF. The DNA of the CDR3 is TGCGCCAGCAGCGGTGAGGCAGGACGGACCTACGAGCAGTACTTC.

This chain joins TRBV11-2 and TRBJ2-5; tentative D call: TRBD2 (6 bases). Germline values: CDR1 SGHAT, CDR2 FQNNGV. This CDR3 region has 13 residues. With 1 base removed from V and 5 bases from J, the gap between germline ends came to 8 bases. The CDR3 here is CASSLGLEETQYF. The CDR3 DNA follows: TGTGCCAGCAGCTTAGGACTAGAGGAGACCCAGTACTTC.

The chain carries TRBV5-6 and TRBJ1-1, with 7 bases lining up with TRBD1. Germline-derived CDR1 and CDR2 are SGHDT and YYEEEE. The CDR3 runs 14 residues. With 2 bases clipped from V and 0 bases from J, the junction kept 1 base outside the gene matches. CDR3 loop: CASSFGTVNTEAFF. Written as DNA, the CDR3 is TGTGCCAGCAGCTTCGGGACAGTGAACACTGAAGCTTTCTTT. The full variable domain, with the rest looked up from reference TRBV5-6 and TRBJ1-1, is DAGVTQSPTHLIKTRGQQVTLRCSPKSGHDTVSWYQQALGQGPQFIFQYYEEEERQRGNFPDRFSGHQFPNYSSELNVNALLLGDSALYLCASSFGTVNTEAFFGQGTRLTVV.

The rearrangement uses TRBV10-3 and TRBJ2-5; D might be TRBD2 (5 bases). Germline CDR1 is ENHRY and CDR2 is SYGVKD. Trimming stripped 0 bases from V and 4 bases from J, with 9 bases between. The CDR3 consists of 14 residues. Here the CDR3 DNA reads TGTGCCATCAGTGAGTCGACGGGGAGAGAGACCCAGTACTTC. Translating gives CAISESTGRETQYF.

This chain joins TRBV11-2 and TRBJ2-5; 8 bases agree with TRBD2. Germline values: CDR1 SGHAT, CDR2 FQNNGV. V lost 1 base to trimming and J lost 5 bases; unmatched junction nucleotides: 9. CDR3 length: 16 residues. The CDR3 reads CASSLGRGAPVETQYF. Here the CDR3 DNA reads TGTGCCAGCAGCTTAGGGCGGGGGGCGCCGGTCGAGACCCAGTACTTC.

The V and J genes are TRBV19 and TRBJ2-1, with TRBD1 matching over 7 bases. Trimming at V came to 5 bases and at J to 0 bases, leaving 10 bases not matched to a gene. The germline V gene encodes CDR1 LNHDA and CDR2 SQIVND (reference sequence). The CDR3 sequence is 17 residues long. CDR3 coding DNA: TGTGCCAGTAGTGATGGACCCGGGGACAGCTCCTACAATGAGCAGTTCTTC. It yields the protein CASSDGPGDSSYNEQFF.

This clone has only a few counts. The rearrangement uses TRBV6-5 and TRBJ1-1; D gene unclear. The V end lost 0 bases, the J end lost 1 base, and 3 bases lay between the germline ends. The CDR3 sequence is 13 residues long. Germline lookup yields CDR1 MNHEY and CDR2 SVGAGI. The CDR3 sequence: CASSYSANTEAFF. The DNA of the CDR3 is TGTGCCAGCAGTTACTCGGCGAACACTGAAGCTTTCTTT.

The chain couples TRBV7-2 to TRBJ2-1, with 10 bases fitting TRBD2. CDR3 length equals 14 residues. V was pared by 3 bases and J by 9 bases, with 5 bases of the junction left unmatched. From germline, CDR1 is SGHTA and CDR2 FQGNSA. In DNA form, the CDR3 reads TGTGCCAGCAGCTTTCCGGGACTAGCGTCTGAGCAGTTCTTC. Its protein product is CASSFPGLASEQFF.

Details on this clone: Because the CDR3's place on the DNA is in doubt, the DNA is left out and the CDR3 is given as listed by TCRdb. The rearrangement uses TRBV7-8 and TRBJ2-1; the DNA was not used to check the table's D call, TRBD1. Germline-derived CDR1 and CDR2 are SGHVS and FQNEAQ. Inclusive of both ends, the CDR3 amounts to 18 amino acids. The CDR3 protein is CASSLFLLRDRRFHEQFF.

The CDR3 sequence: CASSQDWGRAYGYTF. CDR3 DNA sequence: TGTGCCAGCAGCCAAGATTGGGGCAGGGCCTATGGCTACACCTTC. This rearrangement joins TRBV14 to TRBJ1-2; possible D gene TRBD1, 5 bases. The germline V gene has CDR1 SGHDN and CDR2 FVKESK. The V end lost 0 bases, the J end lost 4 bases, and 12 bases lay between the germline ends. The CDR3 consists of 15 residues.

The chain has TRBV5-1 and TRBJ2-7; 9 positions match TRBD2. V trimming: 2 bases; J trimming: 3 bases; junction bases outside the gene matches: 6. This CDR3 spans 15 amino acids. Germline V gene lookup returns CDR1 SGHRS and CDR2 YFSETQ. The CDR3 DNA reads as TGCGCCAGCAGCTTATTGGCGGGGGGGAGCTACGAGCAGTACTTC. The encoded protein is CASSLLAGGSYEQYF.

The V gene is TRBV2, the J gene TRBJ1-4, with 7 bases identical to TRBD1. The CDR3 spans 16 residues. Germline V lookup: CDR1 SNHLY, CDR2 FYNNEI. Trimming took 6 bases from V and 10 from J; bases not matched to a gene: 17. The CDR3 region is CASRSSTGAPGGKLFF. The CDR3 coding sequence is TGTGCCAGCAGGTCTAGTACAGGGGCCCCGGGAGGAAAACTGTTTTTT.

The V call is TRBV11-2, the J call TRBJ2-3, with 9 positions matching TRBD1. This CDR3 comprises 15 residues. The junction had 6 bases not matched to a gene; V was cut back by 5 bases and J by 3 bases. Germline CDR1 reads SGHAT; CDR2 reads FQNNGV. CDR3 in amino acids: CASSPGQGRTDTQYF. The CDR3, as DNA: TGTGCCAGCAGCCCGGGACAGGGTAGAACAGATACGCAGTATTTT.

Written as DNA, the CDR3 is TGCGCCAGCAGCTTGGCTGGAAAAGCTTTCTTT. Residues: CASSLAGKAFF. This sequence joins TRBV5-1 and TRBJ1-1; no clear D. Germline V gene sequence: CDR1 SGHRS, CDR2 YFSETQ. The CDR3 totals 11 residues. The V and J ends lost 0 bases and 9 bases respectively, with 6 bases between them.

This sequence joins TRBV9 and TRBJ1-1; D remains ambiguous. The CDR3 loop spans 15 amino acids. In germline, CDR1 is SGDLS, CDR2 YYNGEE. Trimming removed 0 bases from V and 1 base from J, with 10 bases in between. DNA of the CDR3: TGTGCCAGCAGCGTAGTGGTACAGACGAACACTGAAGCTTTCTTT. Translated: CASSVVVQTNTEAFF.

V is TRBV28 and J is TRBJ1-1; D ambiguous. Germline V gene sequence: CDR1 MDHEN, CDR2 SYDVKM. This CDR3 contains 13 residues. Deletions cut 6 bases from V and 1 base from J, with 9 bases between. CDR3 coding DNA: TGTGCCAGCAGCGTTAGACAGAACACTGAAGCTTTCTTT. This translates into CASSVRQNTEAFF. Full variable domain (missing parts from reference TRBV28 and TRBJ1-1): DVKVTQSSRYLVKRTGEKVFLECVQDMDHENMFWYRQDPGLGLRLIYFSYDVKMKEKGDIPEGYSVSREKKERFSLILESASTNQTSMYLCASSVRQNTEAFFGQGTRLTVV.

V and J are TRBV9 and TRBJ2-2; no reliable D call. This CDR3 has 13 residues. Deletions cut 4 bases from V and 5 bases from J, with 9 bases between. Germline CDR1 reads SGDLS; CDR2 reads YYNGEE. Here the CDR3 DNA reads TGTGCCAGCAGCTTTCTAGTGACCGGGGAGCTGTTTTTT. Translated, it gives CASSFLVTGELFF.

J is TRBJ1-2 and V is TRBV28, with D perhaps matching TRBD1 (6 bases). There are 15 residues in the CDR3. Germline V gene sequence: CDR1 MDHEN, CDR2 SYDVKM. V shed 3 bases and J shed 4 bases, with 15 bases lying between them. CDR3 sequence reads: CASSLGGPGGYGYTF. CDR3 coding DNA: TGTGCCAGCAGTTTGGGGGGCCCTGGGGGCTATGGCTACACCTTC.

V and J are TRBV7-2 and TRBJ2-1; TRBD1 matches 9 bases. This CDR3 is built from 18 residues. Unmatched junction bases numbered 9, after V lost 1 base and J lost 2 bases. Per germline, CDR1 SGHTA and CDR2 FQGNSA. The CDR3: CASSLGGQGLGPYNEQFF. DNA of the CDR3: TGTGCCAGCAGCTTAGGGGGACAGGGTTTAGGACCCTACAATGAGCAGTTCTTC. Based on the CDR3 plus reference TRBV7-2 and TRBJ2-1, the full variable domain is GAGVSQSPSNKVTEKGKDVELRCDPISGHTALYWYRQSLGQGLEFLIYFQGNSAPDKSGLPSDRFSAERTGGSVSTLTIQRTQQEDSAVYLCASSLGGQGLGPYNEQFFGPGTRLTVL.

The chain links TRBV6-5 to TRBJ2-7; perhaps TRBD2 as D (5 bases). The V and J ends lost 2 bases and 2 bases respectively, with 13 bases between them. Germline V CDR1 and CDR2: MNHEY, SVGAGI. CDR3 length: 15 amino acids. CDR3 protein: CASSYLPPGTYEQYF. The DNA of the CDR3 is TGTGCCAGCAGTTACCTCCCACCGGGGACCTACGAGCAGTACTTC.

J is TRBJ1-5 and V is TRBV30, with a tentative D call TRBD1 (5 bases). The CDR3 loop spans 14 amino acids. Germline CDR1 reads GTSNPN; CDR2 reads SVGIG (reference sequence). V was trimmed by 3 bases and J by 4 bases, leaving 13 bases between them. The DNA for the CDR3 is TGTGCCTGGAGCCCCGGGGACCCTAATCAGCCCCAGCATTTT. Its translation is CAWSPGDPNQPQHF.

The sample holds one count of this clone. This chain links TRBV5-1 with TRBJ2-1; 14 bases line up with TRBD2. The CDR3 runs to 16 residues. CDR1 and CDR2 (germline): SGHRS, YFSETQ. The V gene end was trimmed by 6 bases and the J gene end by 8 bases; junction bases not matched to a gene: 10. CDR3 nucleotide sequence: TGCGCCAGCATGACGTCGGGGACTAGCGGGGGATATGAGCAGTTCTTC. Protein sequence: CASMTSGTSGGYEQFF.

This chain links TRBV14 with TRBJ1-1; D is undetermined. The CDR3 loop spans 14 amino acids. Trimming stripped 0 bases from V and 5 bases from J, with 10 bases between. Germline CDR1 SGHDN, CDR2 FVKESK. CDR3 residues: CASSQDPLRTEAFF. Here the CDR3 DNA reads TGTGCCAGCAGCCAAGACCCCCTGCGGACTGAAGCTTTCTTT.

This chain joins TRBV6-5 and TRBJ1-2; D unclear. Trimming removed 4 bases at V and 4 bases at J, with 16 bases between. This CDR3 has 15 residues. In germline, CDR1 is MNHEY, CDR2 SVGAGI. Here the CDR3 reads CASSSLSQLSYGYTF. As DNA, the CDR3 is TGTGCCAGCAGTTCCCTCTCCCAGTTATCCTATGGCTACACCTTC.

The rearrangement links TRBV4-1 to TRBJ2-3; 9 nucleotides agree with TRBD2. From germline, CDR1 is MGHRA and CDR2 YSYEKL. V was clipped by 4 bases and J by 1 base; unmatched bases: 6. The CDR3 is 16 amino acids. CDR3 nucleotide sequence: TGCGCCAGCAGCCCCGGGGTAGCGGGGGGCACAGATACGCAGTATTTT. This gives the protein CASSPGVAGGTDTQYF.

As DNA, the CDR3 is TGTGCCAGCAGCCCAAGACTAGCGGGCGCAGATACGCAGTATTTT. Its protein is CASSPRLAGADTQYF. The chain combines TRBV7-3 with TRBJ2-3, with TRBD2 identical over 10 bases. Germline trimming cut 5 bases from V and 4 bases from J; bases unmatched to any gene: 6. CDR3 length: 15 amino acids. The germline V gene encodes CDR1 SGHTA and CDR2 FQGTGA.